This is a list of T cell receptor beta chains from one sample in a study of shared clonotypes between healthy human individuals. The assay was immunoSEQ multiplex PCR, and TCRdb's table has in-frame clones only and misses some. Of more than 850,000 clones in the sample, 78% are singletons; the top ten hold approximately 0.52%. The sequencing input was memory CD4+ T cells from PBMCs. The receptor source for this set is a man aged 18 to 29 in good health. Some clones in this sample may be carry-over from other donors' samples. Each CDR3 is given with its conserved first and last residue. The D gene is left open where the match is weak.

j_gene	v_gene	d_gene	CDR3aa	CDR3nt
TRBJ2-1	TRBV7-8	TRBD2	CASSLILAGDWSYNEQFF	TGTGCCAGCAGCTTAATTCTAGCGGGAGATTGGTCCTACAATGAGCAGTTCTTC
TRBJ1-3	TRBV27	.	CASAPAGTGNTIYF	TGTGCCAGCGCTCCTGCAGGGACTGGAAACACCATATATTTT
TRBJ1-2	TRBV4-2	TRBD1	CASSQDSGTAYGYTF	TGTGCCAGCAGCCAAGATTCCGGGACAGCCTATGGCTACACCTTC
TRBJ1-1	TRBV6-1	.	CASSAKNPRDTEAFF	TGTGCCAGCAGTGCCAAAAACCCGAGGGACACTGAAGCTTTCTTT
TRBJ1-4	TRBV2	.	CASSGLRVAEKLFF	TGTGCCAGCAGTGGGCTCAGGGTGGCCGAAAAACTGTTTTTT
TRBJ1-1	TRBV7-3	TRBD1	CASSSGQPMNTEAFF	TGTGCCAGCAGCTCGGGACAGCCCATGAACACTGAAGCTTTCTTT
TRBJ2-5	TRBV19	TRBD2	CASSRLAGQKETQYF	TGTGCCAGTAGTAGACTAGCGGGGCAGAAAGAGACCCAGTACTTC
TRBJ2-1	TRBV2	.	CASSEYGQFF	TGTGCCAGCAGTGAATACGGGCAGTTCTTC
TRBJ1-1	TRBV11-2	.	CASSYPPQGLNTEAFF	TGTGCCAGCAGTTATCCCCCCCAGGGTTTGAACACTGAAGCTTTCTTT
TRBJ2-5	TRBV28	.	CASSFGGETQYF	TGTGCCAGCAGTTTCGGGGGAGAGACCCAGTACTTC